These 27 T cell receptor beta chains were all obtained from the same sample, sequenced in a study of T cell changes during pregnancy in multiple sclerosis. Assay: immunoSEQ multiplex PCR; the TCRdb copy retains only in-frame clones and omits some. Of about 77,000 clones listed, approximately 94% are singletons. The sample was peripheral blood, taken after pregnancy. These receptors came from a female donor in good health, enrolled as a control in a pregnancy study.

The chain recombines TRBV19 with TRBJ2-4; 9 bases are a match to TRBD1. The CDR3 has 14 residues. V was clipped by 5 bases and J by 7 bases; unmatched bases: 6. Per the germline V gene, CDR1 is LNHDA and CDR2 is SQIVND (reference sequence). DNA of the CDR3: TGTGCCAGTAGTGAGCTTGGGACAGGGAACATTCAGTACTTC. This translates into CASSELGTGNIQYF.

The chain uses TRBV5-8 and TRBJ2-5; TRBD2 agrees at 9 bases. The junction had 14 bases not matched to a gene; V was cut back by 9 bases and J by 2 bases. The CDR3 has 16 amino acids. Per germline, CDR1 SGHTS and CDR2 YDEGEE. Here the CDR3 reads CANADWASGAQETQYF. CDR3 in DNA: TGTGCCAACGCGGATTGGGCTAGCGGGGCTCAAGAGACCCAGTACTTC.

The rearrangement joins TRBV4-3 to TRBJ1-2, with 7 bases that match TRBD1. The CDR3 spans 16 residues. Trimming removed 0 bases from V and 8 bases from J; junction bases left unmatched: 12. Per germline, CDR1 LGHNA and CDR2 YSLEER. The chain's CDR3 is CASSQERGTAKEGYTF. The CDR3 bases are TGCGCCAGCAGCCAAGAACGGGGGACAGCAAAAGAGGGCTACACCTTC.

The V and J genes are TRBV7-2 and TRBJ2-5; D perhaps matches TRBD1 (5 bases). Looked up from germline, CDR1 is SGHTA and CDR2 is FQGNSA. V was trimmed by 5 bases and J by 9 bases, leaving 13 bases between them. CDR3 length: 12 amino acids. CDR3 sequence (DNA): TGTGCCAGCAGCGCTTCAGGGAAGGCCCAGTACTTC. Its translation is CASSASGKAQYF.

The chain joins TRBV14 to TRBJ2-1; 11 positions agree with TRBD2. Germline CDR1 and CDR2: SGHDN and FVKESK. This CDR3 comprises 16 residues. The V segment lost 3 bases and the J segment 4 bases; nucleotides outside the gene matches: 5. In DNA form, the CDR3 reads TGTGCCAGCAGCCATCTCTCTAGCGGGGGGTACAATGAGCAGTTCTTC. Its protein product is CASSHLSSGGYNEQFF.

The chain has TRBV6-5 and TRBJ2-1; the D gene is possibly TRBD1 (5 bases). This CDR3 comprises 15 residues. V was clipped by 0 bases and J by 6 bases, with 12 bases between them. In germline, CDR1 is MNHEY, CDR2 SVGAGI. The CDR3 is CASSYSFAQGNEQFF. The CDR3 nucleotides are TGTGCCAGCAGTTACTCATTTGCTCAGGGCAATGAGCAGTTCTTC.

The V and J genes are TRBV5-1 and TRBJ2-5; D is perhaps TRBD2 (5 bases). V shed 0 bases and J shed 5 bases, with 8 bases lying between them. CDR3 size: 13 residues. Per germline, CDR1 SGHRS and CDR2 YFSETQ. The DNA of the CDR3 is TGCGCCAGCAGCTTGGCTAGCAGGGAGACCCAGTACTTC. Protein: CASSLASRETQYF.

The genes are TRBV7-9 and TRBJ1-1; D is ambiguous. Trimming left V 1 base short and J 0 bases short, with 9 bases between. This CDR3 region has 15 residues. Germline V gene data show CDR1 as SEHNR and CDR2 as FQNEAQ (reference sequence). CDR3 sequence reads: CASSLGRSLNTEAFF. The CDR3 DNA is TGTGCCAGCAGCTTAGGAAGGAGTCTGAACACTGAAGCTTTCTTT.

The rearrangement joins TRBV2 to TRBJ2-5; TRBD2 aligns across 9 bases. The CDR3 extends over 15 amino acids. Trimming at V came to 3 bases and at J to 3 bases, leaving 5 bases not matched to a gene. Germline CDR1 is SNHLY and CDR2 is FYNNEI. The CDR3 loop reads CASSDEREVKETQYF. In DNA form, the CDR3 reads TGTGCCAGCAGTGATGAGCGGGAGGTAAAAGAGACCCAGTACTTC.

The rearrangement links TRBV14 to TRBJ2-3; 10 nucleotides agree with TRBD2. The CDR3 spans 20 residues. Germline-derived CDR1 and CDR2 are SGHDN and FVKESK. The junction had 17 bases not matched to a gene; V was cut back by 3 bases and J by 2 bases. CDR3 in DNA: TGTGCCAGCAGCCAGCCTCTAGGGCTAGCGGGGGCGTCTTCCACAGATACGCAGTATTTT. Translation gives CASSQPLGLAGASSTDTQYF.

This rearrangement joins TRBV7-2 to TRBJ2-7; 8 nucleotides line up with TRBD2. The CDR3 totals 16 residues. In germline, CDR1 is SGHTA, CDR2 FQGNSA. Unmatched junction bases numbered 6, after V lost 2 bases and J lost 0 bases. In nucleotides, the CDR3 is TGTGCCAGCAGCTTACTAGCGGGCTTGAGCTCCTACGAGCAGTACTTC. It specifies CASSLLAGLSSYEQYF.

The chain is built from TRBV4-1 and TRBJ1-6, with TRBD1 matching over 7 bases. The CDR3 is 15 amino acids. Germline V lookup: CDR1 MGHRA, CDR2 YSYEKL. V trimming: 5 bases; J trimming: 2 bases; junction bases outside the gene matches: 3. The DNA for the CDR3 is TGCGCCAGCAGCGACAGGGTCCCCTATAATTCACCCCTCCACTTT. Encoded protein: CASSDRVPYNSPLHF.

The chain is built from TRBV5-6 and TRBJ1-1; maybe TRBD1 (6 bases). Per the germline V gene, CDR1 is SGHDT and CDR2 is YYEEEE. Trimming pared 1 base from V and 1 base from J, leaving 14 bases between. The CDR3 is made up of 16 amino acids. The CDR3 here is CASSLRGGSGNTEAFF. DNA of the CDR3: TGTGCCAGCAGCTTGAGGGGGGGGTCGGGGAACACTGAAGCTTTCTTT.

The chain couples TRBV6-5 to TRBJ1-1; D ambiguous. The V gene's germline CDR1 is MNHEY and CDR2 SVGAGI. V was cut by 2 bases and J by 2 bases, with 15 bases left in between. This CDR3 spans 16 amino acids. The CDR3 bases are TGTGCCAGCAGTTACAAGAGTTCCGGAGTAAACACTGAAGCTTTCTTT. Encoded protein: CASSYKSSGVNTEAFF.

V is TRBV19 and J is TRBJ2-1; 11 bases are shared with TRBD2. Trimming cost V 2 bases and J 3 bases; bases outside gene matches: 6. Germline V gene data show CDR1 as LNHDA and CDR2 as SQIVND (reference sequence). The CDR3 has 17 amino acids. CDR3 DNA: TGTGCCAGTAGTATATCTAGCGGGGGGAAAAACTACAATGAGCAGTTCTTC. This codes for CASSISSGGKNYNEQFF.

The chain couples TRBV28 to TRBJ2-7, with 11 nucleotides matching TRBD2. The CDR3 consists of 14 residues. V was pared by 3 bases and J by 2 bases, with 0 bases of the junction left unmatched. The germline V gene encodes CDR1 MDHEN and CDR2 SYDVKM. The CDR3: CASSFSGRAYEQYF. CDR3 nucleotides: TGTGCCAGCAGTTTTAGCGGGAGGGCCTACGAGCAGTACTTC.

V usage is TRBV5-1 and J usage is TRBJ2-1, with TRBD2 matching 9 bases. The CDR3 is 16 residues long. Germline CDR1 SGHRS, CDR2 YFSETQ. The J segment lost 2 bases and the V segment lost 3 bases, leaving 6 bases of the junction unmatched. DNA of the CDR3: TGCGCCAGCAGCTCACTAGCGGGCCCTACCTACAATGAGCAGTTCTTC. Its protein product is CASSSLAGPTYNEQFF.

The CDR3: CASSQFRGGAKNIQYF. The CDR3 region has the DNA TGTGCCAGCAGCCAATTTAGGGGGGGAGCCAAAAACATTCAGTACTTC. The V call is TRBV4-2, the J call TRBJ2-4, with D possibly being TRBD2 (7 bases). Germline values: CDR1 LGHNA, CDR2 YNFKEQ. Trimming shortened V by 2 bases and J by 0 bases, and 11 bases separated the two germline ends. The CDR3 is 16 amino acids.

The CDR3 reads CASVRDRVGDTEAFF. CDR3 in DNA: TGTGCCAGCGTAAGGGACAGGGTTGGAGACACTGAAGCTTTCTTT. The chain employs TRBV2 and TRBJ1-1; 9 nucleotides align to TRBD1. The CDR3 loop spans 15 amino acids. The germline gives CDR1 SNHLY, CDR2 FYNNEI. The V and J ends lost 8 bases and 3 bases, in that order; junction bases with no gene match: 10.

The genes are TRBV7-2 and TRBJ2-7, with 7 bases identical to TRBD2. The CDR3 is made up of 15 amino acids. Trimming removed 5 bases from V and 5 bases from J; junction bases left unmatched: 12. CDR1 SGHTA and CDR2 FQGNSA come from the germline V gene. As DNA, the CDR3 is TGTGCCAGCAGCCAACAAGGGAGGGTGGGCCACGAGCAGTACTTC. Translated: CASSQQGRVGHEQYF.

The chain is built from TRBV2 and TRBJ1-6; maybe TRBD1 (5 bases). V was trimmed by 3 bases and J by 8 bases, leaving 17 bases between them. The V gene's germline CDR1 is SNHLY and CDR2 FYNNEI. The CDR3 has 16 amino acids. The CDR3 reads CASSEGWRQLDSPLHF. The CDR3 nucleotides are TGTGCCAGCAGTGAGGGGTGGAGACAGTTGGATTCACCCCTCCACTTT.

This clone has only one observation. The rearrangement joins TRBV30 to TRBJ1-1; 8 bases line up with TRBD1. CDR3 size: 13 residues. V dropped 7 bases and J dropped 3; count of bases not matched to a gene: 7. CDR1 and CDR2 from the germline V gene are GTSNPN and SVGIG (reference sequence). CDR3 DNA: TGTGCCTCCTACAGGGGGTTGTACACTGAAGCTTTCTTT. Translation: CASYRGLYTEAFF.

There are a few counts of this clone. In the same sample, other DNA sequences code for this CDR3. The rearrangement links TRBV19 to TRBJ1-1; 7 bases agree with TRBD1. The CDR3 is made up of 13 amino acids. Germline CDR1 LNHDA, CDR2 SQIVND (reference sequence). The junction had 5 bases not matched to a gene; V was cut back by 5 bases and J by 5 bases. DNA for the CDR3: TGTGCCAGTAGTGTCACAGGGGAGACTGAAGCTTTCTTT. It specifies CASSVTGETEAFF.

This chain connects TRBV5-4 to TRBJ2-1, with 9 positions matching TRBD1. Germline CDR1 is SGHNT and CDR2 is YYREEE (reference sequence). The CDR3 is 15 amino acids. The V segment lost 3 bases and the J segment 5 bases; nucleotides outside the gene matches: 6. The CDR3 reads CASSSPGQGNNEQFF. CDR3 sequence (DNA): TGTGCCAGCAGCTCGCCGGGACAGGGTAACAATGAGCAGTTCTTC.

This rearrangement joins TRBV5-6 to TRBJ2-5, with 8 bases matching TRBD2. CDR3 size: 15 residues. Trimming at V came to 0 bases and at J to 3 bases, leaving 4 bases not matched to a gene. The germline gives CDR1 SGHDT, CDR2 YYEEEE. The CDR3 sequence: CASSLVAGQKETQYF. CDR3 DNA sequence: TGTGCCAGCAGCTTGGTAGCGGGGCAAAAAGAGACCCAGTACTTC.

The chain carries TRBV5-1 and TRBJ2-5, with D perhaps TRBD2 (6 bases). The germline V gene has CDR1 SGHRS and CDR2 YFSETQ. The germline V and J ends were trimmed by 6 bases and 4 bases, with 19 bases remaining between them. This CDR3 is built from 15 residues. The CDR3 loop reads CASTPRAGGPETQYF. CDR3 in DNA: TGCGCCAGCACCCCGCGAGCCGGAGGGCCAGAGACCCAGTACTTC.

The V and J genes are TRBV27 and TRBJ1-1, with 8 bases lining up with TRBD1. This CDR3 has 13 amino acids. CDR1 is MNHEY and CDR2 is SMNVEV in the germline V gene (reference sequence). With 4 bases clipped from V and 4 bases from J, the junction kept 2 bases outside the gene matches. The CDR3 protein is CASSSTGGTEAFF. Here the CDR3 DNA reads TGTGCCAGCAGTTCTACAGGGGGCACTGAAGCTTTCTTT.